This TCR beta chain was sequenced for a study of vaccination and CD4 T cells after COVID-19. Study-level information: Post-COVID samples were collected a median roughly 92 days following diagnosis, spanning 35 to 161. Overlapping spike peptides of SARS-CoV-2, HCoV-NL63, HCoV-OC43 and HCoV-229E were used, and cells were stimulated with them.

The assay that was used to sequence DNA from cultured CD4+ T cells was the Oncomine TCR Beta short-read assay. TCRdb itself ran the PCR reads through MiXCR, one entry per CDR3 protein. Of 15,000 to 20,000 distinct CDR3 sequences listed, about two thirds are singletons. The sample's treatment: roughly 10-day PBMC culture with coronavirus spike peptide pools or control peptides (ViraFEST assay). CDR3 length: 16 amino acids. Trimming cost V 1 base and J 1 base, with 13 bases left between them. CDR1 SGHTA and CDR2 FQGTGA come from the germline V gene. Comment on this clonotype: Its specificity is not known.

The receptor comes from a human donor who had recovered from COVID-19. This rearrangement joins TRBV7-3 to TRBJ2-5; weak D call: TRBD2 (5 bases). Sequencing was carried out using CD4+ T cells from blood, cultured in vitro. The CDR3 nucleotides are TGTGCCAGCAGCTTAATGGGTGCGGGCCGCCAAGAGACCCAGTACTTC. This codes for CASSLMGAGRQETQYF.